This TCR beta chain was found in a study of T cell changes during pregnancy in multiple sclerosis. Germline loops: CDR1 MDHEN, CDR2 SYDVKM. The CDR3 is 16 amino acids. J gave up 1 base and V 2 bases, and 4 bases lay outside the gene matches. Assay used: immunoSEQ multiplex PCR; TCRdb lists only in-frame clones, some missing. The sample has approximately 35,000 clones; 80% to 95% are singletons. Sequenced material: PBMCs (not recorded whether the cells were cultured). The sequence was collected from a female donor with multiple sclerosis, enrolled in a pregnancy study. The chain combines TRBV28 with TRBJ2-7; 11 bases are shared with TRBD2. In nucleotides, the CDR3 is TGTGCCAGCAGTTTACAGCTAGCGGGAGGTTCCTACGAGCAGTACTTC. Its protein is CASSLQLAGGSYEQYF. Drawing the rest from reference TRBV28 and TRBJ2-7, the complete variable domain is DVKVTQSSRYLVKRTGEKVFLECVQDMDHENMFWYRQDPGLGLRLIYFSYDVKMKEKGDIPEGYSVSREKKERFSLILESASTNQTSMYLCASSLQLAGGSYEQYFGPGTRLTVT.